A single sample gave rise to the 7 T cell receptor beta chains below, sequenced in a study of T cell changes during pregnancy in multiple sclerosis. The method was immunoSEQ multiplex PCR; TCRdb's version includes in-frame clones alone and lacks a portion of them. Among about 61,000 clones listed, approximately 90% were seen once. The specimen comprised peripheral blood, sampled in the first trimester of pregnancy. These TCRs come from a female donor in good health, enrolled as a control in a pregnancy study.

In its sample, this clone was seen a few times. The chain uses TRBV27 and TRBJ2-3, with D perhaps TRBD1 (5 bases). The V gene lost 2 bases and the J gene lost 10 bases, with 10 bases spanning the gap. The germline V gene encodes CDR1 MNHEY and CDR2 SMNVEV (reference sequence). The CDR3 sequence is 12 residues long. The CDR3 sequence is CASSLSAGPQYF. In DNA form, the CDR3 reads TGTGCCAGCAGTTTAAGCGCAGGGCCGCAGTATTTT.

The chain joins TRBV7-8 to TRBJ2-5, with 7 bases aligning to TRBD1. The CDR3 spans 15 residues. Germline V gene data show CDR1 as SGHVS and CDR2 as FQNEAQ. Trimming at V came to 1 base and at J to 1 base, leaving 3 bases not matched to a gene. The CDR3 DNA follows: TGTGCCAGCAGCTTAGAGGGACAGTTCCAAGAGACCCAGTACTTC. Its protein is CASSLEGQFQETQYF.

There are a few counts of this clone. The CDR3 nucleotides read TGTGCCAGCAGCGTAGCGCAGGGGAGGGGTTCACCCCTCCACTTT. Its translation is CASSVAQGRGSPLHF. V and J are TRBV9 and TRBJ1-6; a possible D gene is TRBD1 (6 bases). The CDR3 sequence is 15 residues long. Germline loops: CDR1 SGDLS, CDR2 YYNGEE. The V and J ends lost 0 bases and 9 bases respectively, with 13 bases between them.

The chain recombines TRBV10-3 with TRBJ2-3; 9 bases line up with TRBD1. The length of the CDR3 is 17 residues. The J segment lost 0 bases and the V segment lost 0 bases, leaving 4 bases of the junction unmatched. Germline V gene sequence: CDR1 ENHRY, CDR2 SYGVKD. In nucleotides, the CDR3 is TGTGCCATCAGTGAGTCGACCGGGACAGGGAGCACAGATACGCAGTATTTT. As protein: CAISESTGTGSTDTQYF.

This clone was seen ten or more times. The chain links TRBV5-6 to TRBJ1-6; D is uncertain. Looked up from germline, CDR1 is SGHDT and CDR2 is YYEEEE. This CDR3 comprises 17 residues. Trimming cost V 4 bases and J 0 bases, with 14 bases left between them. The DNA for the CDR3 is TGTGCCAGCAGCCCCTGGGCCAAACTCTCCTATAATTCACCCCTCCACTTT. Its protein product is CASSPWAKLSYNSPLHF.

J is TRBJ1-6 and V is TRBV7-2, with TRBD1 as a possible D gene (6 bases). V was shortened by 1 base and J by 7 bases, with 14 bases between the two germline ends. The CDR3 covers 16 residues. The germline CDR1 and CDR2 sequences are SGHTA and FQGNSA. The CDR3 protein is CASSLGLRTVNSPLHF. The CDR3 DNA sequence: TGTGCCAGCAGCTTAGGGTTAAGGACAGTAAATTCACCCCTCCACTTT. Looking up the rest from reference TRBV7-2 and TRBJ1-6 gives the full variable domain: GAGVSQSPSNKVTEKGKDVELRCDPISGHTALYWYRQSLGQGLEFLIYFQGNSAPDKSGLPSDRFSAERTGGSVSTLTIQRTQQEDSAVYLCASSLGLRTVNSPLHFGNGTRLTVT.

This sequence joins TRBV5-6 and TRBJ2-3; 9 bases agree with TRBD2. CDR3 length equals 17 residues. Germline CDR1 is SGHDT and CDR2 is YYEEEE. J gave up 6 bases and V 1 base, and 12 bases lay outside the gene matches. CDR3 in DNA: TGTGCCAGCAGCTTGTCTTCTGTGCGGGGGGGCTCGGATACGCAGTATTTT. Encoded protein: CASSLSSVRGGSDTQYF.